This entry lists 29 T cell receptor beta chains sequenced from one sample in a study of T cell changes during pregnancy in multiple sclerosis. Libraries were prepared by immunoSEQ multiplex PCR; TCRdb keeps only in-frame clonotypes and omits some of them. The table records about 26,000 clones, approximately 89% of them present only once. The sample in question was CD8+ T cells from peripheral blood mononuclear cells, obtained in the second trimester of pregnancy. These receptors came from a female donor with multiple sclerosis, enrolled in a pregnancy study.

J is TRBJ2-4 and V is TRBV18; 9 positions agree with TRBD1. Per the germline V gene, CDR1 is KGHSH and CDR2 is LQKENI. V gave up 4 bases and J gave up 2 bases; unmatched junction bases: 9. The CDR3 totals 17 residues. The CDR3 region has the DNA TGTGCCAGCTCACTAAAACAGGGGGCTCTACCCAAAAACATTCAGTACTTC. Translating it yields CASSLKQGALPKNIQYF.

This clone was detected once. V usage is TRBV19 and J usage is TRBJ2-7; D remains ambiguous. Per germline, CDR1 LNHDA and CDR2 SQIVND (reference sequence). V lost 11 bases and J lost 4, with 12 bases in between. This CDR3 comprises 11 residues. The CDR3 reads CAVGWAYEQYF. CDR3 DNA sequence: TGTGCCGTAGGTTGGGCTTACGAGCAGTACTTC.

The chain combines TRBV15 with TRBJ1-5; D remains ambiguous. Germline CDR1 LNHNV, CDR2 YYDKDF (reference sequence). Trimming removed 5 bases from V and 1 base from J, with 9 bases in between. The CDR3 is 14 residues long. The CDR3 region has the DNA TGTGCCACCAGCGAGGGATCGAGCAATCAGCCCCAGCATTTT. Translation gives CATSEGSSNQPQHF.

The chain recombines TRBV9 with TRBJ1-2; D possibly corresponds to TRBD1 (6 bases). Per germline, CDR1 SGDLS and CDR2 YYNGEE. This CDR3 is built from 12 residues. V gave up 3 bases and J gave up 4 bases, with 7 bases separating them. In nucleotides, the CDR3 is TGTGCCAGCAGCGAGGACAGCTATGGCTACACCTTC. Protein sequence: CASSEDSYGYTF.

The chain joins TRBV29-1 to TRBJ2-1; TRBD1 aligns across 8 bases. V was clipped by 3 bases and J by 4 bases; unmatched bases: 8. Germline CDR1 and CDR2: SQVTM and ANQGSEA. This CDR3 has 15 residues. The CDR3 sequence: CSVDGVWDRYNEQFF. The CDR3 nucleotides are TGCAGCGTTGATGGTGTGTGGGACAGGTACAATGAGCAGTTCTTC.

V gene TRBV6-5 combines with J gene TRBJ2-3; TRBD2 matches at 10 bases. Losses at the gene ends were 4 bases for V and 1 base for J; bases not matched to a gene: 5. The CDR3 is 16 amino acids. From germline, CDR1 is MNHEY and CDR2 SVGAGI. Written as DNA, the CDR3 is TGTGCCAGCAGTTTCCTAGCGGGAGCCCGCACAGATACGCAGTATTTT. Its translation: CASSFLAGARTDTQYF.

J is TRBJ2-7 and V is TRBV9; 8 positions match TRBD1. Germline CDR1 reads SGDLS; CDR2 reads YYNGEE. This CDR3 has 15 amino acids. V was pared by 0 bases and J by 7 bases, with 9 bases of the junction left unmatched. This chain's CDR3 is CASSVALSQGEEQYF. The DNA of the CDR3 is TGTGCCAGCAGCGTAGCTCTTTCACAGGGGGAAGAGCAGTACTTC.

This clone was found once. The V and J genes are TRBV5-1 and TRBJ2-1; TRBD2 aligns across 8 bases. This CDR3 is built from 16 residues. The ends lost 4 bases at V and 5 bases at J; junction bases unmatched: 11. Germline V gene data show CDR1 as SGHRS and CDR2 as YFSETQ. This chain's CDR3 is CASSLGVGRAHNEQFF. CDR3 nucleotide sequence: TGCGCCAGCAGCCTGGGGGTCGGGAGGGCCCACAATGAGCAGTTCTTC. Supplemented by reference TRBV5-1 and TRBJ2-1, the full variable domain reads KAGVTQTPRYLIKTRGQQVTLSCSPISGHRSVSWYQQTPGQGLQFLFEYFSETQRNKGNFPGRFSGRQFSNSRSEMNVSTLELGDSALYLCASSLGVGRAHNEQFFGPGTRLTVL.

The chain combines TRBV7-2 with TRBJ1-1, with D unclear. In germline, CDR1 is SGHTA, CDR2 FQGNSA. This CDR3 comprises 14 residues. The V end was cut by 2 bases, the J end by 4 bases, with 11 bases between. The CDR3 spells CASSLIEGFTEAFF. CDR3 in DNA: TGTGCCAGCAGCTTAATAGAGGGCTTCACTGAAGCTTTCTTT. Full variable domain (remainder filled in from reference TRBV7-2 and TRBJ1-1): GAGVSQSPSNKVTEKGKDVELRCDPISGHTALYWYRQSLGQGLEFLIYFQGNSAPDKSGLPSDRFSAERTGGSVSTLTIQRTQQEDSAVYLCASSLIEGFTEAFFGQGTRLTVV.

The rearrangement links TRBV28 to TRBJ1-5; 7 nucleotides align to TRBD1. V was pared by 7 bases and J by 9 bases, with 18 bases of the junction left unmatched. The CDR3 is made up of 16 amino acids. Germline V gene data show CDR1 as MDHEN and CDR2 as SYDVKM. The CDR3: CASTMGTGVPSRPQHF. The CDR3 DNA follows: TGTGCCAGCACCATGGGCACAGGGGTTCCCTCGAGGCCCCAGCATTTT.

This rearrangement joins TRBV5-1 to TRBJ2-3; the match to TRBD1 covers 8 bases. CDR1 and CDR2 from the germline V gene are SGHRS and YFSETQ. Trimming removed 4 bases from V and 2 bases from J; junction bases left unmatched: 12. The CDR3 loop spans 17 amino acids. CDR3 loop: CASSPFGGQGVTDTQYF. CDR3 DNA sequence: TGCGCCAGCAGCCCATTCGGAGGACAGGGAGTCACAGATACGCAGTATTTT.

V and J are TRBV27 and TRBJ1-2; D perhaps matches TRBD1 (6 bases). Trimming pared 6 bases from V and 3 bases from J, leaving 11 bases between. The CDR3 runs 13 residues. CDR1 and CDR2 (germline): MNHEY, SMNVEV (reference sequence). The CDR3 sequence is CASRQGSHYGYTF. The CDR3 bases are TGTGCCAGCAGACAGGGCTCTCACTATGGCTACACCTTC.

The table lists this clone with a count of one. This chain's CDR3 is CASSQYRGVGSNQPQHF. In DNA, the CDR3 is TGCGCCAGCAGCCAATACAGGGGCGTCGGAAGCAATCAGCCCCAGCATTTT. This chain links TRBV4-1 with TRBJ1-5; 7 bases map to TRBD1. Trimming took 2 bases from V and 1 from J; bases not matched to a gene: 8. The germline CDR1 and CDR2 sequences are MGHRA and YSYEKL. CDR3 size: 17 residues.

This clone was seen just once. The V call is TRBV2, the J call TRBJ1-3, with no clear D. V was trimmed by 2 bases and J by 4 bases, leaving 9 bases between them. Germline-derived CDR1 and CDR2 are SNHLY and FYNNEI. The CDR3 sequence is 14 residues long. Here the CDR3 reads CASSEWSVGNTIYF. Written as DNA, the CDR3 is TGTGCCAGCAGTGAATGGTCGGTCGGAAACACCATATATTTT.

The chain employs TRBV7-9 and TRBJ1-2; D is perhaps TRBD1 (6 bases). V dropped 1 base and J dropped 6 bases, with 12 bases sitting between them. The CDR3 runs 14 residues. The germline CDR1 and CDR2 sequences are SEHNR and FQNEAQ (reference sequence). CDR3 DNA sequence: TGTGCCAGCAGCTTAGTCTCAGGGGACGATGGCTACACCTTC. Amino acids: CASSLVSGDDGYTF.

V usage is TRBV7-9 and J usage is TRBJ2-1; perhaps TRBD2 as D (5 bases). The CDR3 covers 15 residues. V lost 5 bases and J 5 bases, leaving 16 bases between the germline ends. Germline V gene data show CDR1 as SEHNR and CDR2 as FQNEAQ (reference sequence). CDR3 DNA sequence: TGTGCCAGCAGCCCCGTACAACTAGTGAACAATGAGCAGTTCTTC. Encoded protein: CASSPVQLVNNEQFF.

The rearrangement joins TRBV13 to TRBJ1-2, with 9 bases lining up with TRBD1. Trimming took 0 bases from V and 4 from J; bases not matched to a gene: 0. The CDR3 contains 14 residues. Germline CDR1 and CDR2: PRHDT and FYEKMQ (reference sequence). The CDR3: CASSLGTGGYGYTF. The CDR3, as DNA: TGTGCCAGCAGCTTAGGGACAGGGGGCTATGGCTACACCTTC.

The J gene is TRBJ2-1, the V gene TRBV27; D is perhaps TRBD1 (6 bases). The CDR3 sequence is 15 residues long. Trimming took 3 bases from V and 4 from J, leaving 13 bases between them. CDR1 is MNHEY and CDR2 is SMNVEV in the germline V gene (reference sequence). CDR3 DNA sequence: TGTGCCAGCAGTTTGTGGGGACAACTATACAATGAGCAGTTCTTC. Translation gives CASSLWGQLYNEQFF.

V gene TRBV4-3 combines with J gene TRBJ1-2; D unresolved. Trimming took 1 base from V and 6 from J, leaving 9 bases between them. Germline-derived CDR1 and CDR2 are LGHNA and YSLEER. This CDR3 is built from 13 residues. CDR3 nucleotide sequence: TGCGCCAGCAGCCAAGGTGCGTTTGATGGCTACACCTTC. It encodes CASSQGAFDGYTF.

This chain uses TRBV28 with TRBJ2-3, with 11 bases identical to TRBD1. V lost 9 bases to trimming and J lost 6 bases; unmatched junction nucleotides: 11. This CDR3 spans 15 amino acids. The germline CDR1 and CDR2 sequences are MDHEN and SYDVKM. CDR3 DNA: TGTGCCAGTACGAAAAGGACAGGGGGCTTGGATACGCAGTATTTT. It codes for CASTKRTGGLDTQYF.

The J gene is TRBJ2-1, the V gene TRBV7-9; tentatively, D is TRBD1 (5 bases). Germline CDR1 SEHNR, CDR2 FQNEAQ (reference sequence). The CDR3 spans 16 residues. V was clipped by 1 base and J by 0 bases, with 10 bases between them. CDR3 protein: CASSLGGFGSYNEQFF. The CDR3 region has the DNA TGTGCCAGCAGCTTAGGGGGCTTCGGCTCCTACAATGAGCAGTTCTTC. The variable domain in full, completed from reference TRBV7-9 and TRBJ2-1, reads DTGVSQNPRHKITKRGQNVTFRCDPISEHNRLYWYRQTLGQGPEFLTYFQNEAQLEKSRLLSDRFSAERPKGSFSTLEIQRTEQGDSAMYLCASSLGGFGSYNEQFFGPGTRLTVL.

This chain uses TRBV29-1 with TRBJ1-1; 11 bases line up with TRBD1. Germline CDR1 is SQVTM and CDR2 is ANQGSEA. The CDR3 runs to 13 residues. V was pared by 8 bases and J by 3 bases, with 5 bases of the junction left unmatched. The CDR3, as DNA: TGCAGCCCTCTGGGACAGGGGGACACTGAAGCTTTCTTT. Its translation is CSPLGQGDTEAFF.

In its sample, this clone was seen once. This chain links TRBV7-9 with TRBJ2-5, with 7 bases that match TRBD2. Losses at the gene ends were 2 bases for V and 4 bases for J; bases not matched to a gene: 4. This CDR3 has 14 residues. Germline CDR1 and CDR2: SEHNR and FQNEAQ (reference sequence). In nucleotides, the CDR3 is TGTGCCAGCAGCTTAAATGCGGGAGCAGAGACCCAGTACTTC. Protein product: CASSLNAGAETQYF.

This sequence joins TRBV20-1 and TRBJ2-5; a possible D gene is TRBD2 (6 bases). The end of the DNA is better explained by TRBJ2-7, so the J call may be wrong. This CDR3 has 11 amino acids. CDR1 and CDR2 (germline): DFQATT, SNEGSKA (reference sequence). CDR3 sequence: CSARLVAEQYF. The CDR3 DNA reads as TGCAGTGCCCGACTAGTAGCCGAGCAGTACTTC.

This clone was detected once. This rearrangement joins TRBV7-9 to TRBJ2-7; 9 bases map to TRBD1. Germline CDR1 and CDR2: SEHNR and FQNEAQ (reference sequence). The CDR3 contains 17 residues. The junction had 18 bases not matched to a gene; V was cut back by 5 bases and J by 7 bases. The CDR3 here is CASSSPIPGQGVREQYF. The CDR3 DNA reads as TGTGCCAGCAGCAGTCCTATCCCGGGACAGGGAGTGAGGGAGCAGTACTTC.

The J gene is TRBJ2-7, the V gene TRBV7-9, with 9 bases matching TRBD1. Trimming took 8 bases from V and 5 from J; bases not matched to a gene: 4. The CDR3 has 12 amino acids. The germline gives CDR1 SEHNR, CDR2 FQNEAQ (reference sequence). The CDR3 nucleotides read TGTGCCAGCTCCGGGACAGGGAACGAGCAGTACTTC. It codes for CASSGTGNEQYF. Full variable domain (remainder filled in from reference TRBV7-9 and TRBJ2-7): DTGVSQNPRHKITKRGQNVTFRCDPISEHNRLYWYRQTLGQGPEFLTYFQNEAQLEKSRLLSDRFSAERPKGSFSTLEIQRTEQGDSAMYLCASSGTGNEQYFGPGTRLTVT.

The chain links TRBV4-1 to TRBJ2-5; D perhaps matches TRBD2 (6 bases). The CDR3 is made up of 13 amino acids. Germline-derived CDR1 and CDR2 are MGHRA and YSYEKL. Trimming took 8 bases from V and 6 from J, leaving 16 bases between them. CDR3 sequence (DNA): TGCGCCAGCCCAAGACGCGGGAACAAGACCCAGTACTTC. This translates into CASPRRGNKTQYF.

The chain recombines TRBV28 with TRBJ2-1, with D perhaps matching TRBD2 (6 bases). CDR3 length equals 15 residues. Between the trimmed V and J ends, which lost 3 bases and 7 bases, there was a span of 16 bases. CDR1 and CDR2 (germline): MDHEN, SYDVKM. In DNA, the CDR3 is TGTGCCAGCAGTTTTACAAGCGGGTGGGGGAATGAGCAGTTCTTC. Amino acids: CASSFTSGWGNEQFF.

This chain connects TRBV5-1 to TRBJ2-7; 9 bases align to TRBD1. Germline values: CDR1 SGHRS, CDR2 YFSETQ. The CDR3 extends over 15 amino acids. V was pared by 4 bases and J by 7 bases, with 12 bases of the junction left unmatched. The CDR3 region is CASSISGTGYREQYF. The CDR3 DNA is TGCGCCAGCAGCATTTCCGGGACAGGGTATCGGGAGCAGTACTTC.